This section outlines one TCR beta chain sequence together with its context. This specimen comes from a study of esophageal squamous cell carcinoma under preoperative chemotherapy. The V and J ends lost 6 bases and 0 bases respectively, with 16 bases between them. The CDR3 is 16 residues long. Germline values: CDR1 MNHNS, CDR2 SASEGT. Time point in this sample: after preoperative PTX-NDP chemotherapy. TCRdb redid the calling of the PCR reads with MiXCR, one entry per CDR3 protein. Among under 14,000 distinct CDR3 sequences, roughly 59% were seen once, and the ten largest hold 29%. This TCR was recovered from a human donor with esophageal squamous cell carcinoma. The donor label of this sample is uncertain. V is TRBV6-1 and J is TRBJ2-3; no firm D call. The biological material was taken from a patient given preoperative chemotherapy. The CDR3 is CASRKIVRASTDTQYF. Here the CDR3 DNA reads TGTGCCAGCAGGAAGATAGTTAGAGCCAGCACAGATACGCAGTATTTT.